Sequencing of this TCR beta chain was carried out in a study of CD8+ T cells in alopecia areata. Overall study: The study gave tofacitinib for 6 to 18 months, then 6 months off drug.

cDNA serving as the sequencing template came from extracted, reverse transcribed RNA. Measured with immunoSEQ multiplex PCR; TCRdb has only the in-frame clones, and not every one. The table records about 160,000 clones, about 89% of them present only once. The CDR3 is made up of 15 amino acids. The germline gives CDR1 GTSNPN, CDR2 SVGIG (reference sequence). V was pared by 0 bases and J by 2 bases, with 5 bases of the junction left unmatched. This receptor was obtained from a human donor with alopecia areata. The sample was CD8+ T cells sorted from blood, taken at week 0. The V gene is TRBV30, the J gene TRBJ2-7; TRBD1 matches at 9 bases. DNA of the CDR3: TGTGCCTGGAGTGTACTGGGGGACAGGGCCTACGAGCAGTACTTC. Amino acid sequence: CAWSVLGDRAYEQYF.